The clone carrying this T cell receptor (beta chain) has ten or more counts. Using unique molecular identifiers, the investigators prepared the TCRbeta library. Via MiXCR, TCRdb re-called the PCR reads, giving one row per CDR3 protein. The sample lists roughly 200,000 distinct CDR3 sequences, about 6.4% occurring once. The CDR3 is 17 amino acids. Trimming took off 0 bases at V and 3 bases at J, with 18 bases between the two ends. CDR1 is LGHDT and CDR2 is YNNKEL in the germline V gene (reference sequence). This sample was taken from a study of T-cell reconstitution after alpha-beta-depleted transplantation in children.

The chain employs TRBV3-1 and TRBJ2-7; D is ambiguous. This receptor was taken from a human donor who donated a stem cell graft to a child with Wiskott-Aldrich syndrome. The material sequenced was PBMCs from the stem cell graft donor, taken from the stem cell graft. The CDR3 reads CASSQEGRARNYYEQYF. The CDR3 DNA sequence: TGTGCCAGCAGCCAAGAAGGACGGGCTCGGAACTACTACGAGCAGTACTTC.